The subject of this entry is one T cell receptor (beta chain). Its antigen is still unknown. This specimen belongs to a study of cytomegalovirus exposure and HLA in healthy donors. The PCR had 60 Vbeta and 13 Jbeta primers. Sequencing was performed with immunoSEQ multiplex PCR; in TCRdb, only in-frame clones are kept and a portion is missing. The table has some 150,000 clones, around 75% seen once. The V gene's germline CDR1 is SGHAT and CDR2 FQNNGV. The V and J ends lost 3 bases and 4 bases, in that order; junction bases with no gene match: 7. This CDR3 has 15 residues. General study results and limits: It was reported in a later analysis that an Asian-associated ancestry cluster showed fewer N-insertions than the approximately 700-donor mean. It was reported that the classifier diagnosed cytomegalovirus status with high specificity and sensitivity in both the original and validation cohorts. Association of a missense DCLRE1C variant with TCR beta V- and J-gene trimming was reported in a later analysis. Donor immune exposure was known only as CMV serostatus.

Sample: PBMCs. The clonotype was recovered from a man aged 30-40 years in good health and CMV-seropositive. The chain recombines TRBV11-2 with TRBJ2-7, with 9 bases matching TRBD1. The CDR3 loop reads CASSLTGGGEYEQYF. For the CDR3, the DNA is TGTGCCAGCAGCTTGACAGGGGGAGGGGAATACGAGCAGTACTTC.